A single sample is the source of the 27 T cell receptor beta chains below, sequenced in a study of T cell changes during pregnancy in multiple sclerosis. Profiling relied on immunoSEQ multiplex PCR, and the TCRdb table lists in-frame clones only, not all of them. The sample yields just under 100,000 clones, 90% to 95% seen once. The sequenced sample was peripheral blood, obtained after pregnancy. Receptor source: a female donor with multiple sclerosis, enrolled in a pregnancy study.

The CDR3 nucleotides read TGTGCCAGCAAACAGGGGCGGGTTGCAACTAATGAAAAACTGTTTTTT. Protein sequence: CASKQGRVATNEKLFF. The chain recombines TRBV28 with TRBJ1-4; 7 bases fit TRBD1. Germline CDR1 is MDHEN and CDR2 is SYDVKM. The CDR3 is 16 residues long. V trimming: 7 bases; J trimming: 0 bases; junction bases outside the gene matches: 8.

V usage is TRBV5-5 and J usage is TRBJ2-2; D perhaps matches TRBD1 (7 bases). Germline lookup yields CDR1 SGHKS and CDR2 YYEKEE (reference sequence). The CDR3 runs to 14 residues. With 0 bases removed from V and 7 bases from J, the gap between germline ends came to 10 bases. DNA for the CDR3: TGTGCCAGCAGCTTGGCAGGGGGGATCGGGGAGCTGTTTTTT. It encodes CASSLAGGIGELFF.

The V gene is TRBV9, the J gene TRBJ2-3; 7 positions agree with TRBD2. The germline gives CDR1 SGDLS, CDR2 YYNGEE. The V segment lost 4 bases and the J segment 4 bases; nucleotides outside the gene matches: 15. The CDR3 is made up of 17 amino acids. CDR3: CASSPSSGGSLADTQYF. The DNA for the CDR3 is TGTGCCAGCAGCCCTTCTTCGGGCGGGAGTCTTGCAGATACGCAGTATTTT.

The rearrangement uses TRBV7-9 and TRBJ2-1; 9 bases agree with TRBD2. This CDR3 region has 15 residues. Looked up from germline, CDR1 is SEHNR and CDR2 is FQNEAQ (reference sequence). After removal of 1 base from V and 6 bases from J, the junction contained 4 bases not matched to a gene. This CDR3 reads CASSLEAGGVNEQFF. The CDR3 DNA follows: TGTGCCAGCAGCTTAGAGGCGGGGGGGGTCAATGAGCAGTTCTTC.

This clone has just one count. The genes are TRBV5-1 and TRBJ2-3; no firm D call. The V and J ends lost 0 bases and 2 bases respectively, with 4 bases between them. In germline, CDR1 is SGHRS, CDR2 YFSETQ. CDR3 length: 13 amino acids. The CDR3 DNA sequence: TGCGCCAGCAGCTTGGAGCCCACAGATACGCAGTATTTT. Protein product: CASSLEPTDTQYF.

The chain uses TRBV29-1 and TRBJ2-1, with 7 bases aligning to TRBD2. The V segment lost 1 base and the J segment 2 bases; nucleotides outside the gene matches: 8. This CDR3 has 16 residues. The germline V gene has CDR1 SQVTM and CDR2 ANQGSEA. The CDR3 reads CSVEGTREFTYNEQFF. Written as DNA, the CDR3 is TGCAGCGTTGAAGGTACGCGGGAGTTCACCTACAATGAGCAGTTCTTC.

This clone was recorded once. This sequence joins TRBV27 and TRBJ2-3; 8 nucleotides agree with TRBD2. J was trimmed by 4 bases and V by 6 bases; bases with no gene match: 6. Germline lookup yields CDR1 MNHEY and CDR2 SMNVEV (reference sequence). The CDR3 length is 14 residues. The CDR3 spells CASSNTLAADTQYF. DNA for the CDR3: TGTGCCAGCAGCAACACACTAGCGGCAGATACGCAGTATTTT.

The chain recombines TRBV5-1 with TRBJ2-5; 10 bases fit TRBD2. Germline lookup yields CDR1 SGHRS and CDR2 YFSETQ. The junction had 5 bases not matched to a gene; V was cut back by 4 bases and J by 5 bases. This CDR3 region has 14 residues. In DNA, the CDR3 is TGCGCCAGCAGCCGTACTAGCGGGAAGGAGACCCAGTACTTC. This codes for CASSRTSGKETQYF.

V usage is TRBV7-9 and J usage is TRBJ2-7, with 11 bases fitting TRBD1. Unmatched junction bases numbered 11, after V lost 5 bases and J lost 2 bases. In germline, CDR1 is SEHNR, CDR2 FQNEAQ (reference sequence). The CDR3 is 17 amino acids. CDR3 residues: CASSDRTGGAPPYEQYF. In nucleotides, the CDR3 is TGTGCCAGCAGCGACCGGACAGGGGGCGCTCCCCCCTACGAGCAGTACTTC.

The gene calls are TRBV6-1 and TRBJ1-1; TRBD1 matches at 7 bases. CDR3 size: 13 residues. V shed 7 bases and J 5 bases; nucleotides not matched to a gene: 7. The germline CDR1 and CDR2 sequences are MNHNS and SASEGT. CDR3 sequence (DNA): TGTGCCAGCAACCCGACAGGGAGGACTGAAGCTTTCTTT. It codes for CASNPTGRTEAFF.

The count of this clone is one. The chain links TRBV5-1 to TRBJ1-2, with D maybe TRBD1 (6 bases). Germline values: CDR1 SGHRS, CDR2 YFSETQ. The germline V and J ends were trimmed by 4 bases and 4 bases, with 17 bases remaining between them. This CDR3 spans 15 amino acids. CDR3 coding DNA: TGCGCCAGCAGCCTGACCCCGGGACATATCTATGGCTACACCTTC. Protein sequence: CASSLTPGHIYGYTF.

J is TRBJ2-3 and V is TRBV5-1, with D perhaps matching TRBD2 (5 bases). CDR1 is SGHRS, CDR2 YFSETQ, per germline. The CDR3 contains 14 residues. Deletions cut 5 bases from V and 0 bases from J, with 10 bases between. The CDR3 loop reads CASREGPSTDTQYF. DNA for the CDR3: TGCGCCAGCAGAGAGGGCCCAAGCACAGATACGCAGTATTTT.

The V and J genes are TRBV21-1 and TRBJ2-5; the D segment call TRBD2 is taken from the table without a DNA check. TRBV21-1 is a known pseudogene. The CDR3 has 21 amino acids. CDR3 bases: TGTGCCAGCACCCCCCCCGGCGGGGACAGGGGACTAGCGGGAGCCCAAGAGACCCAGTACTTC. Translation gives CASTPPGGDRGLAGAQETQYF.

V gene TRBV27 combines with J gene TRBJ2-3; 7 bases are a match to TRBD1. V lost 2 bases to trimming and J lost 5 bases; unmatched junction nucleotides: 7. Germline loops: CDR1 MNHEY, CDR2 SMNVEV (reference sequence). This CDR3 is built from 15 residues. DNA of the CDR3: TGTGCCAGCAGTTTAGGGGTAGGGGGCCAAGATACGCAGTATTTT. It translates to CASSLGVGGQDTQYF.

The V call is TRBV5-5, the J call TRBJ2-1; possible D gene TRBD2, 5 bases. CDR1 is SGHKS, CDR2 YYEKEE, per germline (reference sequence). The CDR3 contains 17 residues. V gave up 0 bases and J gave up 0 bases, with 13 bases separating them. The CDR3 bases are TGTGCCAGCAGCTTGGGTCGCTTGGGGAGCTCCTACAATGAGCAGTTCTTC. Translation: CASSLGRLGSSYNEQFF.

V and J are TRBV5-1 and TRBJ2-3; TRBD2 aligns across 15 bases. The CDR3 length is 19 residues. V lost 4 bases to trimming and J lost 1 base; unmatched junction nucleotides: 10. Germline CDR1 is SGHRS and CDR2 is YFSETQ. The CDR3 bases are TGCGCCAGCAGCCCGGAGGGACTAGCGGGAGGAGGGGGCACAGATACGCAGTATTTT. It yields the protein CASSPEGLAGGGGTDTQYF.

This clone was seen more than once but under ten times. The chain uses TRBV19 and TRBJ1-1; D is uncertain. The CDR3 runs 13 residues. V lost 5 bases and J lost 2, with 9 bases in between. Germline V gives CDR1 LNHDA, CDR2 SQIVND (reference sequence). CDR3 loop: CASSQRTNTEAFF. The CDR3 DNA is TGTGCCAGTAGTCAACGGACTAACACTGAAGCTTTCTTT.

This sequence joins TRBV27 and TRBJ1-1; D call uncertain. The CDR3 is 15 residues long. CDR1 is MNHEY and CDR2 is SMNVEV in the germline V gene (reference sequence). V was trimmed by 7 bases and J by 3 bases, leaving 18 bases between them. The CDR3 bases are TGTGCCAGCATCGGTTTTAGAGGATTTGACACTGAAGCTTTCTTT. It codes for CASIGFRGFDTEAFF.

The chain links TRBV2 to TRBJ1-4; 9 bases fit TRBD1. V trimming: 5 bases; J trimming: 0 bases; junction bases outside the gene matches: 4. CDR1 SNHLY and CDR2 FYNNEI come from the germline V gene. The CDR3 runs 16 residues. The CDR3 coding sequence is TGTGCCAGCAGTCGGGACAGGGCCTCAACTAATGAAAAACTGTTTTTT. It is translated as CASSRDRASTNEKLFF.

This clone is a singleton in its sample. The V and J genes are TRBV4-2 and TRBJ2-1; D is unresolved. This CDR3 comprises 15 residues. Between the trimmed V and J ends, which lost 3 bases and 14 bases, there was a span of 23 bases. The germline V gene has CDR1 LGHNA and CDR2 YNFKEQ. The CDR3, as DNA: TGTGCCAGCAGCCACCGAGACACAGAACCGGCCCCCGAGTTCTTC. Amino acid sequence: CASSHRDTEPAPEFF.

The rearrangement links TRBV14 to TRBJ2-2; no clear D. The CDR3 covers 14 residues. The V end was cut by 4 bases, the J end by 2 bases, with 8 bases between. Germline V CDR1 and CDR2: SGHDN, FVKESK. The CDR3 nucleotides are TGTGCCAGCAGCCTCGGTAGAAACACCGGGGAGCTGTTTTTT. As protein: CASSLGRNTGELFF.

This rearrangement joins TRBV5-4 to TRBJ2-2; 9 bases match TRBD2. Looked up from germline, CDR1 is SGHNT and CDR2 is YYREEE (reference sequence). Trimming removed 4 bases from V and 9 bases from J; junction bases left unmatched: 7. CDR3 size: 14 residues. Here the CDR3 DNA reads TGTGCCAGCAGCCCGGGACTAGCTGGTTGGGAGCTGTTTTTT. Amino acids: CASSPGLAGWELFF.

The chain employs TRBV6-5 and TRBJ1-2, with D uncertain. This CDR3 spans 15 amino acids. Germline CDR1 MNHEY, CDR2 SVGAGI. Trimming shortened V by 3 bases and J by 3 bases, and 14 bases separated the two germline ends. This CDR3 is CASSYQSGTHYGYTF. The CDR3 bases are TGTGCCAGCAGTTATCAAAGCGGCACCCACTATGGCTACACCTTC.

This clone was detected once. The genes are TRBV9 and TRBJ1-1; TRBD1 is a possible D gene (6 bases). The V and J ends lost 4 bases and 3 bases respectively, with 19 bases between them. Looked up from germline, CDR1 is SGDLS and CDR2 is YYNGEE. This CDR3 has 16 residues. CDR3 nucleotides: TGTGCCAGCAGCCCGAGGCTTGGGACATATGACACTGAAGCTTTCTTT. Protein sequence: CASSPRLGTYDTEAFF. The entire variable domain, with the rest obtained from reference TRBV9 and TRBJ1-1, is as follows: DSGVTQTPKHLITATGQRVTLRCSPRSGDLSVYWYQQSLDQGLQFLIQYYNGEERAKGNILERFSAQQFPDLHSELNLSSLELGDSALYFCASSPRLGTYDTEAFFGQGTRLTVV.

The chain recombines TRBV5-1 with TRBJ2-3, with 7 bases lining up with TRBD1. CDR3 length: 14 amino acids. Germline V gives CDR1 SGHRS, CDR2 YFSETQ. V shed 1 base and J 6 bases; nucleotides not matched to a gene: 5. The CDR3 region is CASSLRGRGDTQYF. DNA for the CDR3: TGCGCCAGCAGCTTGAGGGGGCGAGGTGATACGCAGTATTTT.

The rearrangement joins TRBV2 to TRBJ1-5; D unresolved. This CDR3 region has 12 residues. Looked up from germline, CDR1 is SNHLY and CDR2 is FYNNEI. Trimming stripped 4 bases from V and 3 bases from J, with 4 bases between. CDR3 loop: CASSVYNQPQHF. As DNA, the CDR3 is TGTGCCAGCAGTGTATACAATCAGCCCCAGCATTTT.

The chain uses TRBV27 and TRBJ2-7; TRBD1 aligns across 9 bases. There are 15 residues in the CDR3. Germline values: CDR1 MNHEY, CDR2 SMNVEV (reference sequence). J was trimmed by 0 bases and V by 5 bases; bases with no gene match: 5. The CDR3 sequence is CASSLQGAFSYEQYF. The CDR3 DNA reads as TGTGCCAGCAGTCTACAGGGGGCTTTCTCCTACGAGCAGTACTTC.